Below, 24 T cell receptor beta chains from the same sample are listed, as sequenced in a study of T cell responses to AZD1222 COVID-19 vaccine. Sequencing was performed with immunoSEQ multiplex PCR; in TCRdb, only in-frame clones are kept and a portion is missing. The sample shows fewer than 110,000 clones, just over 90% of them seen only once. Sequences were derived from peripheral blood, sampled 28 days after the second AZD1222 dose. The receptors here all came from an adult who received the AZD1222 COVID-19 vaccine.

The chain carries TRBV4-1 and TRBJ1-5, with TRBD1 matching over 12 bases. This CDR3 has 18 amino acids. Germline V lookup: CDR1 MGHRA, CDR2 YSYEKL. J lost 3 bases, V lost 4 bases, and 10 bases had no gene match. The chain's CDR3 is CASSPGTGGAYSNQPQHF. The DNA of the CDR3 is TGCGCCAGCAGCCCGGGGACAGGGGGCGCGTATTCCAATCAGCCCCAGCATTTT.

In DNA form, the CDR3 reads TGTGCCAGCAGTTACTCCCGGGGGGGGGAAGCTTTCTTT. It yields the protein CASSYSRGGEAFF. J is TRBJ1-1 and V is TRBV6-5; weak D call: TRBD1 (5 bases). The V and J ends lost 0 bases and 8 bases respectively, with 10 bases between them. The CDR3 spans 13 residues. Germline V gene sequence: CDR1 MNHEY, CDR2 SVGAGI.

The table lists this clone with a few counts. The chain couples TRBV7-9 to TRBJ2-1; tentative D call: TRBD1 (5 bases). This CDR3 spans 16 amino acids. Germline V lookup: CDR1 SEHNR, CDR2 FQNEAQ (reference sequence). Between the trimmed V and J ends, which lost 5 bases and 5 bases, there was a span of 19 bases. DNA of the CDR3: TGTGCCAGCAGCCCCCGGACATTTGGAACACACAATGAGCAGTTCTTC. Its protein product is CASSPRTFGTHNEQFF.

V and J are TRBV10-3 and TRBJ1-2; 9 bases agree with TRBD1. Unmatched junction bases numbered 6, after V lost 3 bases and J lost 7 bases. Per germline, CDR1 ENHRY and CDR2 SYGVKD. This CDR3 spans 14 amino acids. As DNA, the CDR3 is TGTGCCATCAGTGATCAAGGACAGGGGTTTGGCTACACCTTC. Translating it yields CAISDQGQGFGYTF.

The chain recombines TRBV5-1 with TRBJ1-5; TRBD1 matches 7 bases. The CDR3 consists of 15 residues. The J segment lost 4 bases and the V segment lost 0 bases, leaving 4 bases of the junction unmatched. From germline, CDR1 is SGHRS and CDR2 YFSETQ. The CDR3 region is CASSLEGQWNQPQHF. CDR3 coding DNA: TGCGCCAGCAGCTTGGAGGGACAGTGGAATCAGCCCCAGCATTTT. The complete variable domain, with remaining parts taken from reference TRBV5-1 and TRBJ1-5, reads KAGVTQTPRYLIKTRGQQVTLSCSPISGHRSVSWYQQTPGQGLQFLFEYFSETQRNKGNFPGRFSGRQFSNSRSEMNVSTLELGDSALYLCASSLEGQWNQPQHFGDGTRLSIL.

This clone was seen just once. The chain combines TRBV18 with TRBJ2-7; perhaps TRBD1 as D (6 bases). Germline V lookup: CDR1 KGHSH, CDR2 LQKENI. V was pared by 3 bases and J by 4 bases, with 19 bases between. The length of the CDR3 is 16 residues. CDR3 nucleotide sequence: TGTGCCAGCTCACCGCTGCGCTCACAGGGATTGTACGAGCAGTACTTC. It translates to CASSPLRSQGLYEQYF.

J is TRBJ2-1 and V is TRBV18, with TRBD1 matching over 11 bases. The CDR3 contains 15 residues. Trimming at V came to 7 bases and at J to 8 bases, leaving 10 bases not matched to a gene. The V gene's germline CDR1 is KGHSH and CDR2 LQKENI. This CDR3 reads CASLPWTGGMDEQFF. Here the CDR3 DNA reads TGTGCCAGCTTACCTTGGACAGGGGGCATGGATGAGCAGTTCTTC.

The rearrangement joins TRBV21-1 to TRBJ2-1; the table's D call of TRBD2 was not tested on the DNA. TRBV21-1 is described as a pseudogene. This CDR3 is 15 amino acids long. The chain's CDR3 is CASSKKSGTNNEQFF. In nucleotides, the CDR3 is TGTGCCAGCAGCAAAAAGAGCGGGACTAACAATGAGCAGTTCTTC.

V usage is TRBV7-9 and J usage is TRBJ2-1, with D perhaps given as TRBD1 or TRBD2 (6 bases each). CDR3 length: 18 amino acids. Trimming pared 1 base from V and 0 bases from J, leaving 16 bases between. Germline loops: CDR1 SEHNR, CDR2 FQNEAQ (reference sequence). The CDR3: CASSLVGGPRNSYNEQFF. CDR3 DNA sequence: TGTGCCAGCAGCTTAGTAGGGGGGCCGCGGAACTCCTACAATGAGCAGTTCTTC.

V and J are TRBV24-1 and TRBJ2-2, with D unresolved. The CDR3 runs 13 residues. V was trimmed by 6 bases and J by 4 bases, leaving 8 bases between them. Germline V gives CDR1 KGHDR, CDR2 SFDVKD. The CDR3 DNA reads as TGTGCCACCAGTTCAGCACCCACCGGGGAGCTGTTTTTT. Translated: CATSSAPTGELFF.

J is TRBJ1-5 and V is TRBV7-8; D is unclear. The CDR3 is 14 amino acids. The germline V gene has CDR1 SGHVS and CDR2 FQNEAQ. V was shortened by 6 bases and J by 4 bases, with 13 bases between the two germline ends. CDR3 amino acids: CASSWTPANQPQHF. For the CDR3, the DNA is TGTGCCAGCAGTTGGACTCCTGCAAATCAGCCCCAGCATTTT.

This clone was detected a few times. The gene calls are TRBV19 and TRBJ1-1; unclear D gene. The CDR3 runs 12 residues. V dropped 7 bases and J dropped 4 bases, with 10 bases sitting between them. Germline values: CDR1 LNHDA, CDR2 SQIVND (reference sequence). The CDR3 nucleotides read TGTGCCAGTACCTCAGGAGTCACTGAAGCTTTCTTT. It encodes CASTSGVTEAFF.

CDR3 bases: TGTGCCAGCAGCTTTACAGGGGGGGCTAACTATGGCTACACCTTC. Translating gives CASSFTGGANYGYTF. The chain has TRBV6-5 and TRBJ1-2; 8 bases are shared with TRBD1. The CDR3 extends over 15 amino acids. V shed 6 bases and J 0 bases; nucleotides not matched to a gene: 6. CDR1 MNHEY and CDR2 SVGAGI come from the germline V gene.

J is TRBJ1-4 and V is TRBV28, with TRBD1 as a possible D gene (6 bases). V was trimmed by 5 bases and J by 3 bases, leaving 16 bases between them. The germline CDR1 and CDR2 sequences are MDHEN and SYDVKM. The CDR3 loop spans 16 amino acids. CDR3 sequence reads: CASSAYGAGANEKLFF. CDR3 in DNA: TGTGCCAGCAGTGCCTACGGGGCAGGGGCTAATGAAAAACTGTTTTTT.

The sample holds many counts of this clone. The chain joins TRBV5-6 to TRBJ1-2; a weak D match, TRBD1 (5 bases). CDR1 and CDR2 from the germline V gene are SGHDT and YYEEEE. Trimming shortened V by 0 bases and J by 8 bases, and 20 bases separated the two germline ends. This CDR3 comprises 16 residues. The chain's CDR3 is CASSLGNSARAWGYTF. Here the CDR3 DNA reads TGTGCCAGCAGCTTGGGGAATTCGGCCAGGGCGTGGGGCTACACCTTC.

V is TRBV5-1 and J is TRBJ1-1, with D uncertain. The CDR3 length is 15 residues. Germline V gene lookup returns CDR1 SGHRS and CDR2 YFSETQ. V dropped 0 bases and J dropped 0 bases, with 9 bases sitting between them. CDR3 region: CASSLAKSMNTEAFF. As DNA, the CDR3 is TGCGCCAGCAGCTTGGCCAAATCCATGAACACTGAAGCTTTCTTT.

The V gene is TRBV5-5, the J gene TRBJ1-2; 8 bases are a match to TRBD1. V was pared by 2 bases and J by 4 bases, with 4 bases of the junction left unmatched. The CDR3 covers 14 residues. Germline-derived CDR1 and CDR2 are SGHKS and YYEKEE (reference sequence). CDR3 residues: CASSFGQGTYGYTF. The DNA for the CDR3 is TGTGCCAGCAGCTTTGGACAGGGCACCTATGGCTACACCTTC.

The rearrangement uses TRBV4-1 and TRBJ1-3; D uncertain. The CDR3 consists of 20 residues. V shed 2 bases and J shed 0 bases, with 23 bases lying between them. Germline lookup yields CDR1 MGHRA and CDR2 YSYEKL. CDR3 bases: TGCGCCAGCAGCCAACATCCCGCCCGACCGGGCCCCCGCTCTGGAAACACCATATATTTT. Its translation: CASSQHPARPGPRSGNTIYF.

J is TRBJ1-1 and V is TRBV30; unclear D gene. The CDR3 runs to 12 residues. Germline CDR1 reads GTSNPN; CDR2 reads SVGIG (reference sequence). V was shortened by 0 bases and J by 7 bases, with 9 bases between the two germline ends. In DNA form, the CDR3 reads TGTGCCTGGAGTGTAGGACCAAATGAAGCTTTCTTT. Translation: CAWSVGPNEAFF.

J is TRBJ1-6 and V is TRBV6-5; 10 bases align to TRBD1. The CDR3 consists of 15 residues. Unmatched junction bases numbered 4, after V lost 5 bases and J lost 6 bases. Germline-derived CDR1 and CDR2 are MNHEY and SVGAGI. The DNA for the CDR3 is TGTGCCAGCAGTCGACAGGGGGCAAGTAATTCACCCCTCCACTTT. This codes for CASSRQGASNSPLHF.

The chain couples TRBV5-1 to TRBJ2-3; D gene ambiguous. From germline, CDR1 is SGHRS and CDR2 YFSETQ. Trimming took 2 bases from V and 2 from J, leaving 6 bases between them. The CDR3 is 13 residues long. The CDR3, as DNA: TGCGCCAGCAGCTTAGGCAACACAGATACGCAGTATTTT. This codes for CASSLGNTDTQYF.

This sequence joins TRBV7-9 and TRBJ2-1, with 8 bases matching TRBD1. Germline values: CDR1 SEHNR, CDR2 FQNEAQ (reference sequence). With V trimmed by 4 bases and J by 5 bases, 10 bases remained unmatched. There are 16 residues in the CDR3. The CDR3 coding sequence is TGTGCCAGCAGCTCTGCCTGGACAGGGCCTAACAATGAGCAGTTCTTC. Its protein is CASSSAWTGPNNEQFF.

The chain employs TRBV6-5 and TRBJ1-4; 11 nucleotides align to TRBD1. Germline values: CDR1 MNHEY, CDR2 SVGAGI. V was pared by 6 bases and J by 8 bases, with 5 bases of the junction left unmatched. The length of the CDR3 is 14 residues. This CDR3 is CASSWTGGEEKLFF. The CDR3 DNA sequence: TGTGCCAGCAGCTGGACAGGGGGCGAGGAAAAACTGTTTTTT.

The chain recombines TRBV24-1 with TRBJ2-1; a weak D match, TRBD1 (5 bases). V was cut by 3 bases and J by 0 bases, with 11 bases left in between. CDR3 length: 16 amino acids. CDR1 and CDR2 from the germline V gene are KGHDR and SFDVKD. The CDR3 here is CATSDPNRSSYNEQFF. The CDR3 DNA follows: TGTGCCACCAGTGATCCAAACAGGAGCTCCTACAATGAGCAGTTCTTC.